This TCR beta chain was sequenced during a study of OX40 agonist ivuxolimab in advanced cancers. Study details: As their treatment, patients were administered ivuxolimab, an agonistic anti-OX40 (CD134) antibody. Patients were dosed intravenously with ivuxolimab at 0.01 to 10 mg/kg every 2 weeks.

In germline, CDR1 is LNHDA, CDR2 SQIVND (reference sequence). The CDR3 has 16 amino acids. The ends lost 6 bases at V and 5 bases at J; junction bases unmatched: 10. Study observations and caveats: CD4+ T cells averaged fewer expanded clones than CD8+ T cells.

Autoimmune disease history or systemic immunosuppression meant exclusion. About this clone itself: The antigen is unknown.

The table came from immunoSEQ multiplex PCR; TCRdb's copy has only in-frame clones and leaves some out. The data show over 85,000 clones, roughly 87% seen once. The TCR comes from an adult with an advanced solid tumor such as melanoma, head and neck, liver or kidney cancer. This material consisted of CD4+ or CD8+ T cells sorted from blood, taken in a trial of the OX40 agonist ivuxolimab. V usage is TRBV19 and J usage is TRBJ2-2, with 9 positions matching TRBD1. CDR3 in amino acids: CASRPPGTGITGELFF. Written as DNA, the CDR3 is TGTGCCAGTAGACCCCCCGGGACAGGGATTACCGGGGAGCTGTTTTTT.